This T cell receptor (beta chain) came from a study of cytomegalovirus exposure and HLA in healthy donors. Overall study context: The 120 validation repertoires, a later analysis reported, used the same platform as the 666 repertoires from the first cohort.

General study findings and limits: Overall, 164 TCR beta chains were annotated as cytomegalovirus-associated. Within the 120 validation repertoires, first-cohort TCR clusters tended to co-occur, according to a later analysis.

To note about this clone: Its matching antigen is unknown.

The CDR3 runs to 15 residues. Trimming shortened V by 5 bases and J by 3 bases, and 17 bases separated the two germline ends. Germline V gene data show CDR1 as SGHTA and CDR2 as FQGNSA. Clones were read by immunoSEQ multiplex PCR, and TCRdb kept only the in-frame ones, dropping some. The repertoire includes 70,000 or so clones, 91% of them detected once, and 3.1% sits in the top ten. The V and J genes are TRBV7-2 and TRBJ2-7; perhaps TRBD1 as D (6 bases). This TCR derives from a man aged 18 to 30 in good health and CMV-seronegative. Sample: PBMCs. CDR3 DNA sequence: TGTGCCAGCAGCCAGAGTCGGGACACACTCTACGAGCAGTACTTC. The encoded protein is CASSQSRDTLYEQYF.